A selection of T cell receptor beta chains follows, all from one sample in a study of T cell repertoires in cytomegalovirus infection. Each CDR3 protein gets one entry after TCRdb re-called the reads with MiXCR. Among about 920,000 distinct CDR3 sequences, roughly 30% were seen once, and the ten largest hold 11% to 15%. Antigens for these TCRs are unknown. The material was cultured CD8+ T cells from PBMCs, obtained from culture after CMV antigen stimulation. Every receptor here comes from a human donor in good health (CMV status not recorded). Some clones in this sample may be carry-over from other donors' samples. CDR3s include the opening cysteine and the closing phenylalanine or tryptophan. Each record gives: V gene, J gene, D gene, clone size, CDR3 protein, CDR3 DNA. A D gene is named only where the DNA matches it firmly. For some rows the clone size is stated as once, few or many, or as a class when expanded; others skip it.

V: TRBV20-1; J: TRBJ2-5; D: TRBD2; size: NA; CDR3: CSAPVTSRGAGETQYF; DNA: TGCAGTGCTCCTGTGACCTCGCGGGGGGCCGGGGAGACCCAGTACTTC
V: TRBV28; J: TRBJ2-3; D: NA; size: NA; CDR3: CASGLIDTSTDTQYF; DNA: TGTGCCAGCGGTTTAATAGACACCTCCACAGATACGCAGTATTTT
V: TRBV6-5; J: TRBJ2-2; D: TRBD1; size: NA; CDR3: CASSYRLGQGAQGELFF; DNA: TGTGCCAGCAGTTACAGGCTTGGACAGGGGGCTCAGGGGGAGCTGTTTTTT
V: TRBV11-2; J: TRBJ2-1; D: TRBD1; size: few; CDR3: CASSLDPPRTGNFF; DNA: TGTGCCAGCAGCTTAGATCCACCCCGGACAGGGAACTTCTTC
V: TRBV7-6; J: TRBJ1-2; D: NA; size: NA; CDR3: CASSKLQGFYGYTF; DNA: TGTGCCAGCAGCAAACTACAGGGATTCTATGGCTACACCTTC
V: TRBV15; J: TRBJ2-2; D: TRBD2; size: few; CDR3: CATSRDLAGGGYAGELFF; DNA: TGTGCCACCAGCAGAGATCTAGCGGGGGGCGGGTACGCCGGGGAGCTGTTTTTT
V: TRBV6-2/TRBV6-3; J: TRBJ1-1; D: TRBD1; size: few; CDR3: CASSQTGGSTEAFF; DNA: TGTGCCAGCAGTCAGACAGGGGGAAGCACTGAAGCTTTCTTT
V: TRBV12-3/TRBV12-4; J: TRBJ2-2; D: NA; size: NA; CDR3: CASTQGGAGELFF; DNA: TGTGCCAGCACCCAGGGGGGGGCCGGGGAGCTGTTTTTT
V: TRBV4-3; J: TRBJ2-3; D: TRBD2; size: NA; CDR3: CASSQGFSGGITDTQYF; DNA: TGCGCCAGCAGCCAAGGGTTTAGCGGGGGGATCACAGATACGCAGTATTTT
V: TRBV10-3; J: TRBJ1-1; D: NA; size: NA; CDR3: CAISEYRGVNTEAFF; DNA: TGTGCCATCAGTGAGTATCGGGGAGTGAACACTGAAGCTTTCTTT
V: TRBV20-1; J: TRBJ2-1; D: TRBD2; size: NA; CDR3: CSARISGGVSYNEQFF; DNA: TGCAGTGCTAGGATTAGCGGGGGGGTCTCCTACAATGAGCAGTTCTTC
V: TRBV6-6; J: TRBJ1-1; D: NA; size: NA; CDR3: CASSYPGPRLETEAFF; DNA: TGTGCCAGCAGTTACCCGGGGCCGCGGTTGGAGACTGAAGCTTTCTTT
V: TRBV14; J: TRBJ2-1; D: NA; size: NA; CDR3: CASSQNFVLVNEQFF; DNA: TGTGCCAGCAGCCAAAACTTTGTCCTAGTGAATGAGCAGTTCTTC
V: TRBV7-6; J: TRBJ2-7; D: NA; size: many; CDR3: CASSWGDNSYEQYF; DNA: TGTGCCAGCAGCTGGGGGGACAACTCCTACGAGCAGTACTTC
V: TRBV28; J: TRBJ2-1; D: TRBD2; size: few; CDR3: CASSWAGVGNEQFF; DNA: TGTGCCAGCAGTTGGGCGGGGGTGGGGAATGAGCAGTTCTTC
V: TRBV4-1; J: TRBJ1-4; D: TRBD1; size: few; CDR3: CASSQSTGANEKLFF; DNA: TGCGCCAGCAGCCAATCGACAGGGGCTAATGAAAAACTGTTTTTT
V: TRBV19; J: TRBJ1-1; D: NA; size: NA; CDR3: CASSIGDTGNTEAFF; DNA: TGTGCCAGTAGTATAGGGGACACTGGGAACACTGAAGCTTTCTTT
V: TRBV19; J: TRBJ2-3; D: NA; size: NA; CDR3: CASSIIAGLSDTQYF; DNA: TGTGCCAGTAGTATCATCGCGGGGTTGTCAGATACGCAGTATTTT
V: TRBV6-1; J: TRBJ1-5; D: NA; size: NA; CDR3: CASSPVGGYYSNQPQHF; DNA: TGTGCCAGCAGTCCCGTGGGGGGGTACTATAGCAATCAGCCCCAGCATTTT
V: TRBV10-3; J: TRBJ1-1; D: NA; size: NA; CDR3: CAISESIRGAEAFF; DNA: TGTGCCATCAGTGAGTCGATTCGGGGGGCTGAAGCTTTCTTT
V: TRBV6-5; J: TRBJ1-4; D: NA; size: NA; CDR3: CASSTESFDRSGEKLFF; DNA: TGTGCCAGCAGTACAGAATCCTTTGACCGATCGGGGGAAAAACTGTTTTTT
V: TRBV9; J: TRBJ1-2; D: NA; size: few; CDR3: CASGEGSQNYGYTF; DNA: TGTGCCAGCGGAGAGGGGTCCCAGAACTATGGCTACACCTTC
V: TRBV7-9; J: TRBJ1-5; D: NA; size: once; CDR3: CASSLPGLGQPQHF; DNA: TGTGCCAGCAGCTTACCAGGACTGGGGCAGCCCCAGCATTTT
V: TRBV6-2/TRBV6-3; J: TRBJ1-2; D: NA; size: NA; CDR3: CASSYSNRAGYTF; DNA: TGTGCCAGCAGTTACTCGAACAGGGCTGGCTACACCTTC
V: TRBV6-2/TRBV6-3; J: TRBJ1-2; D: TRBD1; size: once; CDR3: CASRPGQTPSLGYTF; DNA: TGTGCCAGCAGACCGGGACAGACGCCTTCCTTGGGCTACACCTTC
V: TRBV7-6; J: TRBJ2-1; D: NA; size: many; CDR3: CASSLEAGNYNEQFF; DNA: TGTGCCAGCAGCTTAGAAGCAGGGAACTACAATGAGCAGTTCTTC
V: TRBV4-1; J: TRBJ2-3; D: TRBD2; size: NA; CDR3: CASSQASGVTDTQYF; DNA: TGCGCCAGCAGCCAAGCTAGCGGAGTCACAGATACGCAGTATTTT
V: TRBV4-2; J: TRBJ2-1; D: NA; size: NA; CDR3: CASSQGGITYNEQFF; DNA: TGTGCCAGCAGCCAAGGAGGGATTACCTACAATGAGCAGTTCTTC
V: TRBV4-2; J: TRBJ2-1; D: TRBD2; size: few; CDR3: CASSQEAGELYNEQFF; DNA: TGTGCCAGCAGCCAAGAAGCGGGGGAGCTCTACAATGAGCAGTTCTTC
V: TRBV19; J: TRBJ2-1; D: NA; size: once; CDR3: CASSSSSVGDEQFF; DNA: TGTGCCAGTAGTTCCTCTAGCGTAGGGGATGAGCAGTTCTTC
V: TRBV7-4; J: TRBJ2-1; D: NA; size: NA; CDR3: CASSPPEENEQFF; DNA: TGTGCCAGCAGTCCCCCCGAGGAAAATGAGCAGTTCTTC
V: TRBV5-5; J: TRBJ2-1; D: TRBD2; size: NA; CDR3: CASSPRLAGGWNEQFF; DNA: TGTGCCAGCAGCCCGCGACTAGCGGGGGGGTGGAATGAGCAGTTCTTC
V: TRBV7-8; J: TRBJ2-1; D: TRBD2; size: few; CDR3: CASSWTSGGDKYNEQFF; DNA: TGTGCCAGCAGCTGGACTAGCGGGGGGGATAAGTACAATGAGCAGTTCTTC
V: TRBV5-1; J: TRBJ2-1; D: NA; size: NA; CDR3: CASFGGYNEQFF; DNA: TGCGCCAGCTTCGGAGGGTACAATGAGCAGTTCTTC
V: TRBV2; J: TRBJ2-1; D: NA; size: NA; CDR3: CASSASEQFF; DNA: TGTGCCAGCAGTGCCAGTGAGCAGTTCTTC
V: TRBV9; J: TRBJ2-2; D: TRBD2; size: few; CDR3: CASSVGRGAHTGELFF; DNA: TGTGCCAGCAGCGTAGGGCGGGGGGCCCACACCGGGGAGCTGTTTTTT
V: TRBV10-3; J: TRBJ1-6; D: NA; size: many; CDR3: CAISESTGRSYNSPLHF; DNA: TGTGCCATCAGTGAGTCTACAGGGAGATCCTATAATTCACCCCTCCACTTT
V: TRBV27; J: TRBJ2-5; D: NA; size: NA; CDR3: CASSLKRGTGTQYF; DNA: TGTGCCAGCAGTCTTAAGCGGGGGACAGGGACCCAGTACTTC
V: TRBV12-3/TRBV12-4; J: TRBJ1-6; D: NA; size: few; CDR3: CASSLGGFSPLHF; DNA: TGTGCCAGCAGTTTAGGAGGTTTCTCACCCCTCCACTTT
V: TRBV27; J: TRBJ1-6; D: TRBD1; size: few; CDR3: CASETGGLPTNSPLHF; DNA: TGTGCCAGTGAAACAGGGGGGTTGCCGACTAATTCACCCCTCCACTTT